This TCR beta chain was captured by sequencing in a study of T cell responses to AZD1222 COVID-19 vaccine. Across the study: Recipients boosted at about 4 weeks or about 12 weeks are pooled.

Measured with immunoSEQ multiplex PCR; TCRdb has only the in-frame clones, and not every one. The sample has 100,000 to 120,000 clones, roughly 82% seen once. V lost 5 bases to trimming and J lost 2 bases, with 12 bases between them. Germline CDR1 and CDR2: SGHTA and FQGNSA. The CDR3 is 14 amino acids. The study, taken as a whole, reports: White British people made up most donors, females outnumbered males, and clonal diversity was possibly underestimated. Variant regions that are unmutated are reportedly the target of nearly half of spike-specific TCRs.

This clone occurred a few times. Its antigen is unidentified. The V and J genes are TRBV7-2 and TRBJ1-2; the D gene is possibly TRBD1 (5 bases). Here the sequenced sample was peripheral blood, taken on day 0 of AZD1222 vaccination. The receptor was isolated from an adult in good health. CDR3 nucleotides: TGTGCCAGCAGCCGGGACGGGAGAAACTATGGCTACACCTTC. Amino acid sequence: CASSRDGRNYGYTF.